The T cell receptor beta chain under discussion was sequenced for a study of control samples from healthy donors and cancer patients. Looked up from germline, CDR1 is SGHRS and CDR2 is YFSETQ. The CDR3 is 12 residues long. V was pared by 0 bases and J by 3 bases, with 1 base between. Clones were sequenced by immunoSEQ multiplex PCR, and TCRdb holds only the in-frame ones, with some missing. The data contain tens of thousands of clones, roughly 87% of them singletons. This rearrangement joins TRBV5-1 to TRBJ2-1; D call uncertain. The source is a woman in her 50s in good health. The specimen was blood. CDR3 protein: CASSLDYNEQFF. The CDR3 nucleotides read TGCGCCAGCAGCTTGGACTACAATGAGCAGTTCTTC.